This is a list of T cell receptor beta chains from one sample in a study of PD-L1 blockade in urothelial cancer. Sequenced by immunoSEQ multiplex PCR; TCRdb stores in-frame clones only, minus some. The sample records roughly 53,000 clones, approximately 88% being singletons. The input for sequencing was PBMCs, taken around atezolizumab (anti-PD-L1) treatment. These receptors came from a woman in her sixties or seventies with urothelial cancer. Both conserved end residues are part of each CDR3. Each record gives: J gene, V gene, CDR3 protein.

J gene: TRBJ1-4
V gene: TRBV5-4
CDR3 protein: CASSPLGTGGRQEKLFF

J gene: TRBJ2-7
V gene: TRBV5-1
CDR3 protein: CASSPLGARGLANEQYF

J gene: TRBJ1-5
V gene: TRBV18
CDR3 protein: CASSEYRGDLNQPQHF

J gene: TRBJ2-2
V gene: TRBV9
CDR3 protein: CASSVGPAGGTGELFF

J gene: TRBJ2-7
V gene: TRBV4-2
CDR3 protein: CASSQIRHRAEQYF

J gene: TRBJ2-2
V gene: TRBV5-5
CDR3 protein: CASSLITGGTSGELFF

J gene: TRBJ1-5
V gene: TRBV4-3
CDR3 protein: CASSQDKGAGQPQHF

J gene: TRBJ1-4
V gene: TRBV7-2
CDR3 protein: CASRIDREVGKLFF

J gene: TRBJ2-3
V gene: TRBV10-1
CDR3 protein: CASSDRWTAMADTQYF

J gene: TRBJ2-1
V gene: TRBV9
CDR3 protein: CASSVAGTAEEFF

J gene: TRBJ2-5
V gene: TRBV6-5
CDR3 protein: CASSRDFQETQYF

J gene: TRBJ1-1
V gene: TRBV9
CDR3 protein: CASSPSWNTEAFF

J gene: TRBJ2-7
V gene: TRBV10-3
CDR3 protein: CAISGQTSYEQYF

J gene: TRBJ2-1
V gene: TRBV4-1
CDR3 protein: CASSPLPSGRANEQFF

J gene: TRBJ2-5
V gene: TRBV28
CDR3 protein: CASSTSGGETQYF

J gene: TRBJ1-4
V gene: TRBV6-1
CDR3 protein: CASRTGATNEKLFF